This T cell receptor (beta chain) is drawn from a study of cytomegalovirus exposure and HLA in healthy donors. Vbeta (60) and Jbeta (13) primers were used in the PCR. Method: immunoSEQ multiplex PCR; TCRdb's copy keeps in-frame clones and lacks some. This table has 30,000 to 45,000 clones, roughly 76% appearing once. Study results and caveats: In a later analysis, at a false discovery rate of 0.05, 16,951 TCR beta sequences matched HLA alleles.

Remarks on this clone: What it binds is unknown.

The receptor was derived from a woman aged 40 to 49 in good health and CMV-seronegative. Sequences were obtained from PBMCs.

The DNA of the CDR3 is TGTGCCAGCAGTTTTGGGAGCTCCTATAATTCACCCCTCCACTTT. This codes for CASSFGSSYNSPLHF. The rearrangement joins TRBV28 to TRBJ1-6; D unclear. V lost 3 bases and J lost 0, with 6 bases in between. The CDR3 is made up of 15 amino acids. CDR1 is MDHEN and CDR2 is SYDVKM in the germline V gene.